A single sample is the source of the 27 T cell receptor beta chains below, sequenced in a study of shared clonotypes between healthy human individuals. Using immunoSEQ multiplex PCR, the repertoire was profiled, and TCRdb retains in-frame clones only, with some absent. Among 150,000 to 200,000 clones listed, approximately 95% were seen once. Source material: naive CD4+ T cells sorted from blood. Sample subset: CD45RA+ positively selected. The source is a woman younger than 45 in good health.

The chain combines TRBV7-9 with TRBJ2-3; TRBD2 aligns across 10 bases. CDR3 size: 15 residues. Germline-derived CDR1 and CDR2 are SEHNR and FQNEAQ (reference sequence). V lost 3 bases to trimming and J lost 2 bases; unmatched junction nucleotides: 2. The CDR3 bases are TGTGCCAGCAGCTTTACTAGCGGGAACACAGATACGCAGTATTTT. It is translated as CASSFTSGNTDTQYF.

There are a few counts of this clone. This chain uses TRBV25-1 with TRBJ1-5; no clear D gene. CDR1 and CDR2 (germline): MGHDK, SYGVNS. The V end was cut by 5 bases, the J end by 5 bases, with 10 bases between. The CDR3 spans 13 residues. The CDR3: CASSRGRDQPQHF. The CDR3 nucleotides are TGTGCCAGCAGTCGGGGAAGGGATCAGCCCCAGCATTTT. The entire variable domain, with the rest obtained from reference TRBV25-1 and TRBJ1-5, is as follows: EADIYQTPRYLVIGTGKKITLECSQTMGHDKMYWYQQDPGMELHLIHYSYGVNSTEKGDLSSESTVSRIRTEHFPLTLESARPSHTSQYLCASSRGRDQPQHFGDGTRLSIL.

V gene TRBV21-1 combines with J gene TRBJ1-5; the D segment call TRBD1 is taken from the table without a DNA check. TRBV21-1 is recorded as a pseudogene. CDR3 length equals 16 residues. CDR3 loop: CASSKEGTLCNQPQHF. CDR3 nucleotide sequence: TGTGCCAGCAGCAAAGAAGGGACACTGTGCAATCAGCCCCAGCATTTT.

The count of this clone is one. The V gene is TRBV27, the J gene TRBJ2-7; D possibly corresponds to TRBD1 (6 bases). The germline CDR1 and CDR2 sequences are MNHEY and SMNVEV (reference sequence). Trimming removed 6 bases from V and 6 bases from J, with 18 bases in between. CDR3 length: 14 residues. The DNA of the CDR3 is TGTGCCAGCAGCACCGGGAAAGGGGGAATCGAGCAGTACTTC. This gives the protein CASSTGKGGIEQYF.

The chain is built from TRBV25-1 and TRBJ2-7; D may be TRBD1 (6 bases). Deletions cut 5 bases from V and 4 bases from J, with 18 bases between. Germline V gene sequence: CDR1 MGHDK, CDR2 SYGVNS. CDR3 length: 15 residues. The CDR3 nucleotides read TGTGCCAGCAGTAGAGCCGGGACACTCAGTTACGAGCAGTACTTC. Protein: CASSRAGTLSYEQYF.

This chain connects TRBV10-3 to TRBJ2-7; 15 bases line up with TRBD2. Trimming removed 6 bases from V and 7 bases from J; junction bases left unmatched: 13. The CDR3 consists of 17 residues. Looked up from germline, CDR1 is ENHRY and CDR2 is SYGVKD. CDR3 residues: CAISPGLAGGWPEEQYF. CDR3 nucleotide sequence: TGTGCCATCAGCCCGGGACTAGCGGGGGGCTGGCCTGAGGAGCAGTACTTC.

Remarks on this clone: An end of the junction does not agree with germline; a read error may underlie this. The V gene is TRBV19, the J gene TRBJ1-4; TRBD1 aligns across 8 bases. The CDR3 is 14 amino acids. The germline V gene encodes CDR1 LNHDA and CDR2 SQIVND (reference sequence). CDR3 DNA: TGTGCCAGTAACCCGGACAGGGCGAATGAAAAACTGGTTTTT. Its protein is CASNPDRANEKLVF.

The CDR3 region has the DNA TGTGCCAGCAGCTTAGGGGTTGGGGCCAACGTCCTGACTTTC. Translated, it gives CASSLGVGANVLTF. This sequence joins TRBV7-9 and TRBJ2-6; D remains unclear. The CDR3 has 14 residues. Germline-derived CDR1 and CDR2 are SEHNR and FQNEAQ (reference sequence). With 1 base removed from V and 3 bases from J, the gap between germline ends came to 4 bases.

CDR3 sequence: CATSRAPARRGSGYTF. CDR3 DNA: TGTGCCACCAGCAGAGCCCCGGCGCGGAGGGGGAGCGGCTACACCTTC. The chain recombines TRBV15 with TRBJ1-2; D perhaps matches TRBD1 (6 bases). The length of the CDR3 is 16 residues. The V and J ends lost 1 base and 8 bases respectively, with 20 bases between them. Germline V gene sequence: CDR1 LNHNV, CDR2 YYDKDF (reference sequence).

The chain employs TRBV5-8 and TRBJ2-1; TRBD2 is a possible D gene (5 bases). Between the trimmed V and J ends, which lost 0 bases and 0 bases, there was a span of 13 bases. CDR3 size: 17 residues. Germline V gene sequence: CDR1 SGHTS, CDR2 YDEGEE. The CDR3 reads CASSLGADFSSYNEQFF. DNA of the CDR3: TGTGCCAGCAGCTTGGGGGCGGACTTCTCCTCCTACAATGAGCAGTTCTTC.

The chain has TRBV5-1 and TRBJ1-3, with TRBD1 identical over 9 bases. The J segment lost 4 bases and the V segment lost 2 bases, leaving 10 bases of the junction unmatched. The CDR3 extends over 17 amino acids. Germline V CDR1 and CDR2: SGHRS, YFSETQ. CDR3 residues: CASSLIEPGQGGNTIYF. The DNA of the CDR3 is TGCGCCAGCAGCTTAATAGAACCGGGACAGGGAGGAAACACCATATATTTT. Complete variable domain (other parts from reference TRBV5-1 and TRBJ1-3): KAGVTQTPRYLIKTRGQQVTLSCSPISGHRSVSWYQQTPGQGLQFLFEYFSETQRNKGNFPGRFSGRQFSNSRSEMNVSTLELGDSALYLCASSLIEPGQGGNTIYFGEGSWLTVV.

A single count supports this clone. The gene calls are TRBV14 and TRBJ1-5, with no clear D. Germline V CDR1 and CDR2: SGHDN, FVKESK. The CDR3 is 14 amino acids. V was trimmed by 5 bases and J by 4 bases, leaving 12 bases between them. CDR3 sequence: CASSSQAGNQPQHF. The CDR3 DNA reads TGTGCCAGCAGCTCGCAAGCCGGAAATCAGCCCCAGCATTTT.

The CDR3 DNA reads TGTGCCAGCAGCCAAGAGCTTTTATCCTACGAGCAGTACTTC. It is translated as CASSQELLSYEQYF. The chain recombines TRBV4-2 with TRBJ2-5; D remains unclear. The DNA end is more similar to TRBJ2-7, so the J call may be wrong. CDR1 is LGHNA, CDR2 YNFKEQ, per germline. CDR3 length equals 14 residues.

This clone showed up just once. This chain connects TRBV5-8 to TRBJ1-1; TRBD1 agrees at 7 bases. From germline, CDR1 is SGHTS and CDR2 YDEGEE. After removal of 4 bases from V and 8 bases from J, the junction contained 11 bases not matched to a gene. This CDR3 region has 14 residues. This CDR3 reads CASSPNRGLVEAFF. DNA for the CDR3: TGTGCCAGCAGCCCCAACAGGGGACTCGTGGAAGCTTTCTTT. Variable domain in full (rest from reference TRBV5-8 and TRBJ1-1): EAGVTQSPTHLIKTRGQQATLRCSPISGHTSVYWYQQALGLGLQFLLWYDEGEERNRGNFPPRFSGRQFPNYSSELNVNALELEDSALYLCASSPNRGLVEAFFGQGTRLTVV.

V is TRBV10-1 and J is TRBJ2-7; perhaps D is TRBD1 or TRBD2 (7 bases each). There are 17 residues in the CDR3. V lost 0 bases and J lost 1, with 16 bases in between. Germline V CDR1 and CDR2: WNHNN, SYGVQD (reference sequence). The chain's CDR3 is CASSESSGAGGSYEQYF. The DNA for the CDR3 is TGCGCCAGCAGTGAGTCGAGCGGGGCAGGGGGATCCTACGAGCAGTACTTC.

The chain has TRBV7-7 and TRBJ2-2; 7 positions agree with TRBD1. CDR1 is SSHAT and CDR2 is FNYEAQ in the germline V gene (reference sequence). With V trimmed by 3 bases and J by 1 base, 5 bases remained unmatched. This CDR3 comprises 16 residues. The CDR3 reads CASSLETGRNTGELFF. CDR3 coding DNA: TGTGCCAGCAGCTTGGAGACAGGGCGGAACACCGGGGAGCTGTTTTTT.

The CDR3 loop reads CAWSDQRVREKLFF. CDR3 coding DNA: TGTGCCTGGAGTGATCAAAGGGTACGAGAAAAACTGTTTTTT. V gene TRBV30 combines with J gene TRBJ1-4; D is ambiguous. The CDR3 has 14 residues. Germline V lookup: CDR1 GTSNPN, CDR2 SVGIG (reference sequence). Trimming pared 1 base from V and 8 bases from J, leaving 14 bases between. Filled out from reference TRBV30 and TRBJ1-4, the complete variable domain reads SQTIHQWPATLVQPVGSPLSLECTVEGTSNPNLYWYRQAAGRGLQLLFYSVGIGQISSEVPQNLSASRPQDRQFILSSKKLLLSDSGFYLCAWSDQRVREKLFFGSGTQLSVL.

The chain combines TRBV4-1 with TRBJ2-7; 10 bases are a match to TRBD2. Germline values: CDR1 MGHRA, CDR2 YSYEKL. This CDR3 comprises 15 residues. With V trimmed by 6 bases and J by 1 base, 6 bases remained unmatched. The CDR3 DNA follows: TGCGCCAGCAGACCTTCTAGCGGGAGTTCCTACGAGCAGTACTTC. Its translation: CASRPSSGSSYEQYF.

This chain uses TRBV6-5 with TRBJ2-7; 7 bases are a match to TRBD1. Germline V gives CDR1 MNHEY, CDR2 SVGAGI. The CDR3 length is 14 residues. With V trimmed by 5 bases and J by 7 bases, 11 bases remained unmatched. CDR3 DNA sequence: TGTGCCAGCAGTAGAGACAGGGTGTCTTGGGAGCAGTACTTC. Translation gives CASSRDRVSWEQYF.

The chain couples TRBV28 to TRBJ2-6; D unresolved. This CDR3 spans 18 amino acids. The germline V gene encodes CDR1 MDHEN and CDR2 SYDVKM. V was shortened by 5 bases and J by 5 bases, with 22 bases between the two germline ends. The CDR3 DNA is TGTGCCAGCAGTGTTCATGACTTGACACAAAGTCGGGCCAACGTCCTGACTTTC. This encodes CASSVHDLTQSRANVLTF.

The chain couples TRBV20-1 to TRBJ2-7, with D possibly TRBD1 on 5 matching bases. The length of the CDR3 is 11 residues. V shed 3 bases and J shed 5 bases, with 8 bases lying between them. Germline V gene data show CDR1 as DFQATT and CDR2 as SNEGSKA (reference sequence). The CDR3 DNA reads as TGCAGTGCTAGGTTCAGGGACGAGCAGTACTTC. Protein: CSARFRDEQYF.

The V and J genes are TRBV28 and TRBJ1-1, with 9 bases identical to TRBD1. The CDR3 spans 16 residues. Trimming removed 6 bases from V and 4 bases from J; junction bases left unmatched: 12. Germline V gene lookup returns CDR1 MDHEN and CDR2 SYDVKM. The CDR3 region has the DNA TGTGCCAGCAGGCCGGGACAGGGACCCCGGGGCACTGAAGCTTTCTTT. Protein: CASRPGQGPRGTEAFF.

The chain recombines TRBV2 with TRBJ2-1; weak D call: TRBD1 (6 bases). V gave up 4 bases and J gave up 2 bases, with 15 bases separating them. From germline, CDR1 is SNHLY and CDR2 FYNNEI. This CDR3 region has 16 residues. CDR3 sequence reads: CASSAQGFTTYNEQFF. The DNA of the CDR3 is TGTGCCAGCAGTGCACAGGGTTTTACTACCTACAATGAGCAGTTCTTC. Filled out from reference TRBV2 and TRBJ2-1, the complete variable domain reads EPEVTQTPSHQVTQMGQEVILRCVPISNHLYFYWYRQILGQKVEFLVSFYNNEISEKSEIFDDQFSVERPDGSNFTLKIRSTKLEDSAMYFCASSAQGFTTYNEQFFGPGTRLTVL.

V gene TRBV11-2 combines with J gene TRBJ2-7; 14 bases map to TRBD2. V was clipped by 7 bases and J by 5 bases; unmatched bases: 13. CDR3 length: 17 residues. Germline V lookup: CDR1 SGHAT, CDR2 FQNNGV. The CDR3 DNA sequence: TGTGCCAGCACCAGAGGGACTAGCGGGAGTAAAAACCACGAGCAGTACTTC. Translating gives CASTRGTSGSKNHEQYF.

The CDR3 protein is CASSKCRGRWYEQYF. The CDR3 nucleotides read TGTGCCAGCAGCAAATGTCGCGGGAGGTGGTACGAGCAGTACTTC. V gene TRBV21-1 combines with J gene TRBJ2-7; the table assigns TRBD2, which was not confirmed against the DNA. TRBV21-1 corresponds to a pseudogene. CDR3 size: 15 residues.

This clone was detected only once. The chain combines TRBV2 with TRBJ1-5, with a weak D call TRBD1 (5 bases). V lost 1 base, J lost 1 base, and 8 bases lay in between. Per the germline V gene, CDR1 is SNHLY and CDR2 is FYNNEI. The CDR3 runs to 15 residues. In DNA, the CDR3 is TGTGCCAGCAGTGAAGAGGGGCTGAGCAATCAGCCCCAGCATTTT. Translating gives CASSEEGLSNQPQHF.

V gene TRBV11-2 combines with J gene TRBJ1-6; D unclear. Germline V gives CDR1 SGHAT, CDR2 FQNNGV. V lost 5 bases and J lost 7, with 9 bases in between. The CDR3 runs to 13 residues. DNA of the CDR3: TGTGCCAGCAGCAGACGGACCAATTCACCCCTCCACTTT. Its protein is CASSRRTNSPLHF.